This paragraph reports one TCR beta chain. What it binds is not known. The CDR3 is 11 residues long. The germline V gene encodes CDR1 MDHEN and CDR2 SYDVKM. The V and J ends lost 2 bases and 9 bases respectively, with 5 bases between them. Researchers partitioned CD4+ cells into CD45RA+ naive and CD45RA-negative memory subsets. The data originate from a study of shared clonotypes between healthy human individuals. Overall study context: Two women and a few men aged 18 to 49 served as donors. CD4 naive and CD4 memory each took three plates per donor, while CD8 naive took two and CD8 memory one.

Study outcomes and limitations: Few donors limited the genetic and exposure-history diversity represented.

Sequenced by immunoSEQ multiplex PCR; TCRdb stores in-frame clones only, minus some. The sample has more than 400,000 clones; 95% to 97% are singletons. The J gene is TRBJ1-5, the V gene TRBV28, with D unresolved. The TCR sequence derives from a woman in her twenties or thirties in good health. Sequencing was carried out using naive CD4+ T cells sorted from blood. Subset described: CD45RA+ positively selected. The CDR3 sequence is CASSLEGPQHF. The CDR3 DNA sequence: TGTGCCAGCAGTTTAGAAGGGCCCCAGCATTTT.